The clone carrying this T cell receptor beta chain appeared many times. Its antigen is unidentified. Study processing details: More than 95,000 TCRs per sample was the median, with a range of roughly 23,224 to 690,600. From the RACE reads, TCRdb called clonotypes with MiXCR, one entry per CDR3 protein. These V and J calls originate from TCRdb's pipeline instead of the authors' own analysis. The table lists approximately 400,000 distinct CDR3 sequences, 5% to 6.5% of them singletons. Time point given: pre-sensitization, week 0. Treatment described: therapeutic diphenylcyclopropenone sensitization with weekly scalp DPC. These data come from a study of human T cells and chemical hapten exposure. The overall study: The sensitizer, 2% DPC, was used on approximately 2 cm by approximately 2 cm of upper inner arm skin. Patients having alopecia areata, totalis or universalis were mostly female.

Trimming shortened V by 3 bases and J by 0 bases, and 6 bases separated the two germline ends. The CDR3 has 15 amino acids. Notes on the study in general: No change in TCRs above 1 in 1000 frequency was produced by DPC sensitization.

The V gene is TRBV12-3 or TRBV12-4, the J gene TRBJ2-6; D is ambiguous. The sequenced sample was whole blood, obtained in connection with sensitization to the hapten diphenylcyclopropenone (DPC). The receptor's source is a woman in her forties or fifties with alopecia areata. Some clones in this sample may be carry-over from other donors' samples. The CDR3 here is CASSFPPSGANVLTF. In nucleotides, the CDR3 is TGTGCCAGCAGTTTCCCCCCCTCTGGGGCCAACGTCCTGACTTTC.